This T cell receptor (beta chain) was retrieved from a study of somatic mutations in cytotoxic T cells in rheumatoid arthritis. Broader study findings: Relative to age-matched healthy controls, rheumatoid arthritis patients did not differ significantly in CD8+ T-cell clonality. Age-dependent increases in CD8+ clonality occurred in rheumatoid arthritis patients but not in healthy controls.

The CDR3 runs to 13 residues. V was trimmed by 0 bases and J by 3 bases, leaving 6 bases between them. The V gene's germline CDR1 is SEHNR and CDR2 FQNEAQ (reference sequence). Comments on this clone: No antigen is known for it.

Generated by immunoSEQ multiplex PCR, the TCRdb table keeps only in-frame clones and is missing some. The sample holds about 10,000 clones, around 81% seen once. Input material: CD8+ T cells sorted from blood. The TCR comes from an adult with rheumatoid arthritis. The chain carries TRBV7-9 and TRBJ2-7; D is unclear. CDR3 sequence: CASSLAVHYEQYF. The CDR3 nucleotides are TGTGCCAGCAGCTTAGCGGTCCACTACGAGCAGTACTTC.